This T cell receptor (beta chain) was recorded in a study of spatial heterogeneity in lung cancer. The wider study: Detection of beta-chain sequences consistently exceeded that of alpha-chain sequences. For tumor regions, TCR transcript counts showed a strong correlation with a T cell module score derived from matched bulk RNA-seq.

Study-level points and caveats: Higher tumor mutation counts went along with higher counts of expanded intratumoral alpha and beta TCRs. Of the expanded TCRs, ubiquitous and regional counts tracked the counts of ubiquitous and regional nonsynonymous mutations, respectively.

This clonotype came up many times. Its antigen is as yet unknown. Trimming cost V 5 bases and J 5 bases, with 12 bases left between them. The CDR3 sequence is 13 residues long. Germline V gene sequence: CDR1 SGHVS, CDR2 FNYEAQ. TCRdb processed the 5' RACE reads anew with MiXCR; each CDR3 protein has one entry. The table lists about 16,000 distinct CDR3 sequences, 6.8% of them singletons. Time point of the sample: sample taken at primary tumor resection. Sequencing covered unsorted whole RNA taken from tumor, nontumor lung or frozen PBMC. This specimen was lung tumor tissue, taken at surgery. V is TRBV7-6 and J is TRBJ2-5; tentatively, D is TRBD2 (5 bases). This clonotype was obtained from a female donor with early-stage non-small cell lung cancer. CDR3 sequence (DNA): TGTGCCAGCAGCCCGGGAAATCAGGAGACCCAGTACTTC. Protein sequence: CASSPGNQETQYF.